The 14 T cell receptor beta chains below come from one sample, sequenced in a study of cytotoxic CD8 clonotypes in ibrutinib-treated CLL. Sequencing used immunoSEQ multiplex PCR; TCRdb keeps in-frame clones, though not all of them. The sample includes about 160,000 clones, 81% of them seen just once. Specimen: PBMCs, collected after 12 months of ibrutinib treatment. The receptors were sampled from a human donor with chronic lymphocytic leukemia.

This clone occurred once. The chain has TRBV28 and TRBJ1-1; weak D call: TRBD1 (6 bases). V was cut by 6 bases and J by 4 bases, with 18 bases left in between. CDR3 length: 15 amino acids. Looked up from germline, CDR1 is MDHEN and CDR2 is SYDVKM. The CDR3 sequence: CASSPASDRPTEAFF. The CDR3 nucleotides read TGTGCCAGCAGCCCGGCCTCGGACAGACCCACTGAAGCTTTCTTT.

The chain couples TRBV7-9 to TRBJ1-4, with D unclear. Germline V CDR1 and CDR2: SEHNR, FQNEAQ (reference sequence). The V and J ends lost 2 bases and 4 bases respectively, with 8 bases between them. The CDR3 spans 14 residues. The CDR3 coding sequence is TGTGCCAGCAGCTTAAGGGCAGATAATGAAAAACTGTTTTTT. Translating gives CASSLRADNEKLFF.

This chain links TRBV28 with TRBJ2-5, with 12 nucleotides matching TRBD2. The germline V gene has CDR1 MDHEN and CDR2 SYDVKM. J gave up 5 bases and V 6 bases, and 7 bases lay outside the gene matches. The CDR3 is made up of 15 amino acids. This chain's CDR3 is CASSRSTSGSETQYF. The CDR3 DNA follows: TGTGCCAGCAGCCGTTCGACTAGCGGGAGTGAGACCCAGTACTTC. Full variable domain (rest looked up from reference TRBV28 and TRBJ2-5): DVKVTQSSRYLVKRTGEKVFLECVQDMDHENMFWYRQDPGLGLRLIYFSYDVKMKEKGDIPEGYSVSREKKERFSLILESASTNQTSMYLCASSRSTSGSETQYFGPGTRLLVL.

The CDR3 nucleotides are TGTGCCACCAAGGGACGGGTGAACACTGAAGCTTTCTTT. This encodes CATKGRVNTEAFF. The chain joins TRBV28 to TRBJ1-1, with D perhaps TRBD1 (5 bases). The ends were cut back, 10 bases at V and 0 bases at J, with 12 bases in the middle. From germline, CDR1 is MDHEN and CDR2 SYDVKM. The CDR3 is 13 amino acids.

This clone was seen a few times. The gene calls are TRBV25-1 and TRBJ1-5; a possible D gene is TRBD1 (5 bases). Between the trimmed V and J ends, which lost 1 base and 5 bases, there was a span of 9 bases. Germline CDR1 is MGHDK and CDR2 is SYGVNS. CDR3 length: 14 amino acids. CDR3 amino acids: CASSEFRDDQPQHF. CDR3 in DNA: TGTGCCAGCAGTGAATTCAGGGACGATCAGCCCCAGCATTTT.

For the CDR3, the DNA is TGTGCCAGCAGTACCCTCGGACAGGGGGCGTTGCGATACGAGCAGTACTTC. Residues: CASSTLGQGALRYEQYF. The chain links TRBV28 to TRBJ2-7, with 11 nucleotides matching TRBD1. Germline lookup yields CDR1 MDHEN and CDR2 SYDVKM. This CDR3 has 17 residues. With 5 bases clipped from V and 4 bases from J, the junction kept 13 bases outside the gene matches.

The V call is TRBV18, the J call TRBJ2-7, with 7 positions matching TRBD1. CDR3 length equals 15 residues. The junction had 9 bases not matched to a gene; V was cut back by 6 bases and J by 1 base. CDR1 and CDR2 (germline): KGHSH, LQKENI. The CDR3 reads CASSQTGKGSYEQYF. CDR3 DNA: TGTGCCAGCTCTCAGACAGGGAAGGGGTCCTACGAGCAGTACTTC.

The V and J genes are TRBV4-3 and TRBJ2-1; 8 nucleotides align to TRBD2. The germline V gene has CDR1 LGHNA and CDR2 YSLEER. CDR3 size: 15 residues. V trimming: 3 bases; J trimming: 6 bases; junction bases outside the gene matches: 7. The CDR3 protein is CASSHPGTRGNEQFF. The CDR3 coding sequence is TGCGCCAGCAGCCATCCTGGGACTAGAGGCAATGAGCAGTTCTTC.

The genes are TRBV7-3 and TRBJ2-5; unclear D gene. Trimming removed 4 bases from V and 5 bases from J, with 11 bases in between. The germline V gene has CDR1 SGHTA and CDR2 FQGTGA. This CDR3 has 13 amino acids. The CDR3 protein is CASSSESWETQYF. CDR3 sequence (DNA): TGTGCCAGCAGCTCCGAGTCTTGGGAGACCCAGTACTTC. Full variable domain (rest looked up from reference TRBV7-3 and TRBJ2-5): GAGVSQTPSNKVTEKGKYVELRCDPISGHTALYWYRQSLGQGPEFLIYFQGTGAADDSGLPNDRFFAVRPEGSVSTLKIQRTERGDSAVYLCASSSESWETQYFGPGTRLLVL.

The CDR3 reads CATQRLGTGPHEQYF. CDR3 coding DNA: TGTGCCACCCAACGCTTAGGGACAGGGCCCCACGAGCAGTACTTC. The genes are TRBV10-3 and TRBJ2-7; 9 nucleotides agree with TRBD1. Germline V gene data show CDR1 as ENHRY and CDR2 as SYGVKD. J lost 5 bases, V lost 10 bases, and 15 bases had no gene match. The CDR3 length is 15 residues.

CDR3 in DNA: TGTGCCAGCAGGACTAGCGGGAACTACGAGCAGTACTTC. Its translation: CASRTSGNYEQYF. The V call is TRBV6-1, the J call TRBJ2-7; 11 bases agree with TRBD2. Germline V gene lookup returns CDR1 MNHNS and CDR2 SASEGT. The CDR3 is made up of 13 amino acids. After removal of 6 bases from V and 3 bases from J, the junction contained 1 base not matched to a gene.

This sequence joins TRBV9 and TRBJ2-3; D is perhaps TRBD1 (6 bases). The V end lost 0 bases, the J end lost 3 bases, and 11 bases lay between the germline ends. CDR1 is SGDLS, CDR2 YYNGEE, per germline. The CDR3 contains 15 residues. The DNA for the CDR3 is TGTGCCAGCAGCGTAGAACAGGGAAGGACAGATACGCAGTATTTT. This codes for CASSVEQGRTDTQYF.

Here the CDR3 reads CASSKGRRARPANYGYTF. The CDR3 coding sequence is TGTGCCAGCAGCAAAGGACGGCGGGCCAGACCCGCTAACTATGGCTACACCTTC. This chain joins TRBV21-1 and TRBJ1-2. TRBV21-1 corresponds to a pseudogene. The CDR3 is 18 amino acids.

The chain joins TRBV7-6 to TRBJ2-3; TRBD2 aligns across 10 bases. The germline V gene has CDR1 SGHVS and CDR2 FNYEAQ. This CDR3 is built from 16 residues. V lost 3 bases, J lost 3 bases, and 6 bases stayed unmatched. The CDR3 reads CASSFLAGVSTDTQYF. As DNA, the CDR3 is TGTGCCAGCAGCTTCCTAGCGGGAGTTTCGACAGATACGCAGTATTTT.